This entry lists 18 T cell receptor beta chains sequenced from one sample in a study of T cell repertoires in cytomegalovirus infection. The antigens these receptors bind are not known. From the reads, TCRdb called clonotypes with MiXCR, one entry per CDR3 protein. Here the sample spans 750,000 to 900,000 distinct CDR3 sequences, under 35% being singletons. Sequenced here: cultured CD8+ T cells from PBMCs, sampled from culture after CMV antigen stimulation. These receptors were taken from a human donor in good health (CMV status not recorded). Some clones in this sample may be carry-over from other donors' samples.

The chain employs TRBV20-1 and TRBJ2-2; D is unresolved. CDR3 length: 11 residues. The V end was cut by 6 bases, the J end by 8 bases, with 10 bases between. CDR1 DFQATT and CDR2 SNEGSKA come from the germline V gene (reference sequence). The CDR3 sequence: CSATNEGELFF. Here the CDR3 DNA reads TGCAGTGCAACGAACGAGGGGGAGCTGTTTTTT.

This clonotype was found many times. The CDR3 DNA sequence: TGCGCCAGCAGGAACTCAGGGTCGGGTGGCTCTAACTATGGCTACACCTTC. Protein product: CASRNSGSGGSNYGYTF. This chain connects TRBV5-1 to TRBJ1-2; possibly TRBD1 for D (5 bases). The CDR3 runs to 17 residues. Germline V gene sequence: CDR1 SGHRS, CDR2 YFSETQ. V shed 5 bases and J shed 0 bases, with 20 bases lying between them.

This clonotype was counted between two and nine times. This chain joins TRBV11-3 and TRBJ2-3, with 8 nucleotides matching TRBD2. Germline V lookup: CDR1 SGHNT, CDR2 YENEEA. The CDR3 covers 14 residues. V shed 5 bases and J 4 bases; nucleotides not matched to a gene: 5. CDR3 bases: TGTGCCAGCAGCACCCGGGGGGGGTCAGATACGCAGTATTTT. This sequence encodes CASSTRGGSDTQYF.

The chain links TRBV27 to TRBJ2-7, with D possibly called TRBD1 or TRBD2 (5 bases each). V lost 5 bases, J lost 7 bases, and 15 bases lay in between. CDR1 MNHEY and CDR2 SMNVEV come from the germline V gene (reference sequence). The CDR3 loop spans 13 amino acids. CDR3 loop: CASSLPGRGEQYF. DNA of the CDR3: TGTGCCAGCAGTCTCCCGGGACGGGGTGAGCAGTACTTC.

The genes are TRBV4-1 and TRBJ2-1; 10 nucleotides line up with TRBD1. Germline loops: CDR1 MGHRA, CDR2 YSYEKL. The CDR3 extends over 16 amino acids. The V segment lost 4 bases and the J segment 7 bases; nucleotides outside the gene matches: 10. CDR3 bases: TGCGCCAGCAGCCTCATTGTTGGGACAGGGGAGAATGAGCAGTTCTTC. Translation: CASSLIVGTGENEQFF.

The CDR3 nucleotides are TGTGCCAGCAGTTACACTCCGGGAGGATACGAGCAGTACTTC. It specifies CASSYTPGGYEQYF. The chain uses TRBV6-6 and TRBJ2-7; 7 bases map to TRBD2. This CDR3 comprises 14 residues. Germline V gene data show CDR1 as MNHNY and CDR2 as SVGAGI (reference sequence). Losses at the gene ends were 2 bases for V and 4 bases for J; bases not matched to a gene: 5.

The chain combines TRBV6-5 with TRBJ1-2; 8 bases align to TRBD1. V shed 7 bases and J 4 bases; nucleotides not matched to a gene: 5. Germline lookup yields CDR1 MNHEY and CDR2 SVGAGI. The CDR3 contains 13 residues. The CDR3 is CASTGDRIYGYTF. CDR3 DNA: TGTGCCAGCACCGGGGACAGGATCTATGGCTACACCTTC.

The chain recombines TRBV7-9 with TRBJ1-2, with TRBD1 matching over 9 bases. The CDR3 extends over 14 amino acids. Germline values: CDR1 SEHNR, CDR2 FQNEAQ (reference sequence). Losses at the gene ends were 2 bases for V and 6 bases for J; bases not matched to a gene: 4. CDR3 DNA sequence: TGTGCCAGCAGCTTACGGGACAGGGCGGATGGCTACACCTTC. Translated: CASSLRDRADGYTF.

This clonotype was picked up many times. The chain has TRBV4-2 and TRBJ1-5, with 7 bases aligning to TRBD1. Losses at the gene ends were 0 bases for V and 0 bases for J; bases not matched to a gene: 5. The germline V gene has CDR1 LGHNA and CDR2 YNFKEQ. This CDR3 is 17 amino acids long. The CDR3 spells CASSQDNRGYSNQPQHF. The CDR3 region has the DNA TGTGCCAGCAGCCAAGATAACAGGGGCTATAGCAATCAGCCCCAGCATTTT.

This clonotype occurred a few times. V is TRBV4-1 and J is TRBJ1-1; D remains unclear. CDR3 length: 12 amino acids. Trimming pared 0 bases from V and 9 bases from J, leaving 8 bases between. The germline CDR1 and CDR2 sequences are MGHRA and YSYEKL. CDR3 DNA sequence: TGCGCCAGCAGCCAAGACGGTCGGAAAGCTTTCTTT. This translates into CASSQDGRKAFF.

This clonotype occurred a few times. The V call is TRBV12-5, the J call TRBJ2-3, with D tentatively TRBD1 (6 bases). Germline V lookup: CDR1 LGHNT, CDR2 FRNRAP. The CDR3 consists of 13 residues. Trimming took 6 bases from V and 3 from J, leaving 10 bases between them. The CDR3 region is CASGQGSTDTQYF. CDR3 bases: TGTGCTAGTGGACAGGGTAGTACAGATACGCAGTATTTT. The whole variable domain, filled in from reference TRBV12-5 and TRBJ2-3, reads DARVTQTPRHKVTEMGQEVTMRCQPILGHNTVFWYRQTMMQGLELLAYFRNRAPLDDSGMPKDRFSAEMPDATLATLKIQPSEPRDSAVYFCASGQGSTDTQYFGPGTRLTVL.

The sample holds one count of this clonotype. In nucleotides, the CDR3 is TGCGCCAGCAGCCAAGTCGGGACAGGGGGTACAGATACGCAGTATTTT. Its translation is CASSQVGTGGTDTQYF. The chain joins TRBV4-1 to TRBJ2-3, with 11 bases fitting TRBD1. V trimming: 1 base; J trimming: 3 bases; junction bases outside the gene matches: 3. This CDR3 region has 16 residues. Germline V lookup: CDR1 MGHRA, CDR2 YSYEKL.

CDR3 nucleotides: TGCGCCAGCAGCCCACCCGGCGGGGGACACAATGAGCAGTTCTTC. Its translation: CASSPPGGGHNEQFF. The V gene is TRBV4-1, the J gene TRBJ2-1, with 7 nucleotides matching TRBD2. The germline V gene has CDR1 MGHRA and CDR2 YSYEKL. This CDR3 spans 15 amino acids. J gave up 5 bases and V 4 bases, and 8 bases lay outside the gene matches.

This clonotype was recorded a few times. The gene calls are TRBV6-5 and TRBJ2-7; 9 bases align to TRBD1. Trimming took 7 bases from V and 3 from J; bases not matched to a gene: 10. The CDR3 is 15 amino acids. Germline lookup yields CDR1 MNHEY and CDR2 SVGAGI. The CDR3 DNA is TGTGCCAGCAAGGGAGGACAGGGGCCTCTCTACGAGCAGTACGTC. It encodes CASKGGQGPLYEQYV.

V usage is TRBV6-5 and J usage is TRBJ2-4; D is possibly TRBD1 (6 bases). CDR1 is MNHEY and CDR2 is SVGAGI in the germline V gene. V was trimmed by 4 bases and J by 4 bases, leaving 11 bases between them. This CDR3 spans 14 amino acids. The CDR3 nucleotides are TGTGCCAGCAGTTTCCCTGGACAGAAAAACATTCAGTACTTC. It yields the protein CASSFPGQKNIQYF.

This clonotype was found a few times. CDR3 protein: CASSPYGGIVLGTEAFF. The CDR3 DNA reads TGTGCCAGCAGTCCCTATGGGGGAATAGTCTTGGGCACTGAAGCTTTCTTT. The chain couples TRBV28 to TRBJ1-1, with D possibly TRBD1 on 5 matching bases. CDR3 length: 17 residues. V was trimmed by 5 bases and J by 4 bases, leaving 23 bases between them. Per the germline V gene, CDR1 is MDHEN and CDR2 is SYDVKM.

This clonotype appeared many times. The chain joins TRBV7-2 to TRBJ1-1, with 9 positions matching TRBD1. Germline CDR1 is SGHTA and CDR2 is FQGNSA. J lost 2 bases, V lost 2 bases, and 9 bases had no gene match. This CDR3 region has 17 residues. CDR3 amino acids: CASSLLTGGVINTEAFF. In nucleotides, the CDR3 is TGTGCCAGCAGCTTATTGACAGGGGGTGTCATAAACACTGAAGCTTTCTTT.

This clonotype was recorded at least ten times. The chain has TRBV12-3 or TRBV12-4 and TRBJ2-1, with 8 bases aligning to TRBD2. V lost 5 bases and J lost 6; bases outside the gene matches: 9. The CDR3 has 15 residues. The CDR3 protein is CASSAPLAAPNEQFF. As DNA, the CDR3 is TGTGCCAGCAGTGCCCCACTAGCGGCCCCCAATGAGCAGTTCTTC.